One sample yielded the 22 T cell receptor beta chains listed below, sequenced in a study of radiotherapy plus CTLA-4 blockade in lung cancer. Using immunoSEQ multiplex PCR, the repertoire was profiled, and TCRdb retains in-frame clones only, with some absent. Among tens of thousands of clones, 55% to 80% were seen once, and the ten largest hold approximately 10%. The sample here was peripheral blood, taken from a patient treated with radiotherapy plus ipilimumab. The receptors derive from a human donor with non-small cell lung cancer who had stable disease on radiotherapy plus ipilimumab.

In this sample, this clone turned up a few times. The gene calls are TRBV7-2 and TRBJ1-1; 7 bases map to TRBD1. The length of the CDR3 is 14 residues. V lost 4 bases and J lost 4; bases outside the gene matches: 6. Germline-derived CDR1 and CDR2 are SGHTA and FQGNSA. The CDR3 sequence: CASSSTGFGTEAFF. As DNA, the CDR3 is TGTGCCAGCAGCTCGACAGGGTTCGGCACTGAAGCTTTCTTT.

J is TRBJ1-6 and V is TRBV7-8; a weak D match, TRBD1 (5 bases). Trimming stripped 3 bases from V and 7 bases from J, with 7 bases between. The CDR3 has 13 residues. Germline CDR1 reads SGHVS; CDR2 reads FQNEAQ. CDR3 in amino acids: CASSLGGNSPLHF. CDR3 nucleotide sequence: TGTGCCAGCAGCTTGGGGGGGAATTCACCCCTCCACTTT.

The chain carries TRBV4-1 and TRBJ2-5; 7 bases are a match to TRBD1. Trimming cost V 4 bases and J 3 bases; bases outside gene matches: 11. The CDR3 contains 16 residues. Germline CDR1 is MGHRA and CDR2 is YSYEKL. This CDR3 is CASSLTGAGKEETQYF. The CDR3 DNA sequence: TGCGCCAGCAGCCTAACAGGGGCAGGGAAAGAAGAGACCCAGTACTTC.

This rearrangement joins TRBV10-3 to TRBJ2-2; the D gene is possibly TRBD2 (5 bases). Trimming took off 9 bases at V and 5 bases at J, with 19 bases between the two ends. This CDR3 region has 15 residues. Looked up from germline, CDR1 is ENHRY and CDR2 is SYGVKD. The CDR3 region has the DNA TGTGCCATTCCCCGGGGTCGCTCGGTTACCGGGGAGCTGTTTTTT. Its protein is CAIPRGRSVTGELFF.

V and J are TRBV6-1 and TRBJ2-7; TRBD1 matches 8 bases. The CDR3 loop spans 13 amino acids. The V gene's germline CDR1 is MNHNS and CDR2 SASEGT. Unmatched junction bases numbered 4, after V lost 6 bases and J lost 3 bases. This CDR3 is CASRMTGDYEQYF. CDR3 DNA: TGTGCCAGCAGAATGACAGGGGACTACGAGCAGTACTTC.

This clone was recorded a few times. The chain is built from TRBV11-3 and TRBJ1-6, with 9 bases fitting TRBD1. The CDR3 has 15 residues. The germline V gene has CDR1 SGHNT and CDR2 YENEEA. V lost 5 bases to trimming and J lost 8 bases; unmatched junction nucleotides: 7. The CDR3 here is CASSARDRADSPLHF. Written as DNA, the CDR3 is TGTGCCAGCAGCGCACGGGACAGGGCGGATTCACCCCTCCACTTT.

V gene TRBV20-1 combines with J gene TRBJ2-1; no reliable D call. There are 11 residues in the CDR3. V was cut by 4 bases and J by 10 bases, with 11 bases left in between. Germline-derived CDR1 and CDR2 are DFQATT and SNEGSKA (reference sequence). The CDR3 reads CSATSTREQFF. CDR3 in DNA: TGCAGTGCTACCTCGACTCGGGAGCAGTTCTTC.

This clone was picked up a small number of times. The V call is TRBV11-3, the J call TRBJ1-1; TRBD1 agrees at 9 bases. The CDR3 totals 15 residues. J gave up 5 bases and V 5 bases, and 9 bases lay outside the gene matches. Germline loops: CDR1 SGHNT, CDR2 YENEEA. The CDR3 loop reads CASSPRTGAVTEAFF. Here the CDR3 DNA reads TGTGCCAGCAGCCCCAGGACAGGGGCAGTGACTGAAGCTTTCTTT. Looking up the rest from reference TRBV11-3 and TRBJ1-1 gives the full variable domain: EAGVVQSPRYKIIEKKQPVAFWCNPISGHNTLYWYLQNLGQGPELLIRYENEEAVDDSQLPKDRFSAERLKGVDSTLKIQPAELGDSAVYLCASSPRTGAVTEAFFGQGTRLTVV.

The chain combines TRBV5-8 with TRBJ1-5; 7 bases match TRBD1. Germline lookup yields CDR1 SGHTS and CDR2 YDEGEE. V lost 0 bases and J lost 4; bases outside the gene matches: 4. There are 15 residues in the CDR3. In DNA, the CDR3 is TGTGCCAGCAGCTTGGGCGACAGGGTGAATCAGCCCCAGCATTTT. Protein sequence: CASSLGDRVNQPQHF.

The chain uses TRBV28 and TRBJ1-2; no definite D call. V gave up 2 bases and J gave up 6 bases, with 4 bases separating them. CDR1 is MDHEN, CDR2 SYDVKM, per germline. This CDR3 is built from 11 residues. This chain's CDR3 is CASSLKHGYTF. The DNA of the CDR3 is TGTGCCAGCAGTTTAAAGCATGGCTACACCTTC.

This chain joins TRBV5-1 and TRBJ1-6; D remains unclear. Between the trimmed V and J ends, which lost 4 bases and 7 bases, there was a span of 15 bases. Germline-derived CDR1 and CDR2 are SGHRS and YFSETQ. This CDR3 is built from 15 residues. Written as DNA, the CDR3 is TGCGCCAGCAGCCCCGAGGTAGGGAGAAATTCACCCCTCCACTTT. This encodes CASSPEVGRNSPLHF.

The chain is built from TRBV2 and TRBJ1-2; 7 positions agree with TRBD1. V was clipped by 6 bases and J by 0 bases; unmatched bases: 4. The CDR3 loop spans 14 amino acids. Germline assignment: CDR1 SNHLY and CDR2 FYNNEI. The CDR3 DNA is TGTGCCAGCAGGGGACAGCGTACTAACTATGGCTACACCTTC. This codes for CASRGQRTNYGYTF. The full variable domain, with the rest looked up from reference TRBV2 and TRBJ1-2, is EPEVTQTPSHQVTQMGQEVILRCVPISNHLYFYWYRQILGQKVEFLVSFYNNEISEKSEIFDDQFSVERPDGSNFTLKIRSTKLEDSAMYFCASRGQRTNYGYTFGSGTRLTVV.

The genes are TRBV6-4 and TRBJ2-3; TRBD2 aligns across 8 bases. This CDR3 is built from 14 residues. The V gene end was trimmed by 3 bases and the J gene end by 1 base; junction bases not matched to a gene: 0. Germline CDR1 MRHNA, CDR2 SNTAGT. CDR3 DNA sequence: TGTGCCAGCAGTGAAGCGGGGGGCACAGATACGCAGTATTTT. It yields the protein CASSEAGGTDTQYF.

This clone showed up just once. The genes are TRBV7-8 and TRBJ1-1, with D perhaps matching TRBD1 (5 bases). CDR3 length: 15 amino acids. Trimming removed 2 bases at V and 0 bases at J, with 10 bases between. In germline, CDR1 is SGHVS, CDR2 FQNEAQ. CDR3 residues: CASSLRPTVNTEAFF. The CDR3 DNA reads TGTGCCAGCAGCTTAAGACCGACAGTGAACACTGAAGCTTTCTTT.

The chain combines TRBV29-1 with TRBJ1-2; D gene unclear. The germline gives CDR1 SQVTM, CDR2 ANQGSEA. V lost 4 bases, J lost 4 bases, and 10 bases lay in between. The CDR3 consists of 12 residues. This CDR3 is CSVAGVGYGYTF. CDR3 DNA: TGCAGCGTTGCCGGGGTAGGCTATGGCTACACCTTC. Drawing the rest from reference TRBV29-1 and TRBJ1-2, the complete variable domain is SAVISQKPSRDICQRGTSLTIQCQVDSQVTMMFWYRQQPGQSLTLIATANQGSEATYESGFVIDKFPISRPNLTFSTLTVSNMSPEDSSIYLCSVAGVGYGYTFGSGTRLTVV.

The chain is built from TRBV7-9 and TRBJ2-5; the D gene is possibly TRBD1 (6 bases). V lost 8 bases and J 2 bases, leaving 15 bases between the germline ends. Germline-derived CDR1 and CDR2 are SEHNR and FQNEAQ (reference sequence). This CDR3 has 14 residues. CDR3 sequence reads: CASGRQVPQETQYF. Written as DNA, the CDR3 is TGTGCCAGCGGAAGACAGGTACCGCAAGAGACCCAGTACTTC. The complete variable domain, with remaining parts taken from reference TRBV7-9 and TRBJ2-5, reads DTGVSQNPRHKITKRGQNVTFRCDPISEHNRLYWYRQTLGQGPEFLTYFQNEAQLEKSRLLSDRFSAERPKGSFSTLEIQRTEQGDSAMYLCASGRQVPQETQYFGPGTRLLVL.

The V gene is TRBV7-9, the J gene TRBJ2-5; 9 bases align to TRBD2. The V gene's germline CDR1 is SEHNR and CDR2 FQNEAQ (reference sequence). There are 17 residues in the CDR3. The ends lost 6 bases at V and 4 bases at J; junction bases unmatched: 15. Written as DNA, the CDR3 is TGTGCCAGCAGTCGGCGGGGGGGGCCGACGGGTTCAGAGACCCAGTACTTC. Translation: CASSRRGGPTGSETQYF.

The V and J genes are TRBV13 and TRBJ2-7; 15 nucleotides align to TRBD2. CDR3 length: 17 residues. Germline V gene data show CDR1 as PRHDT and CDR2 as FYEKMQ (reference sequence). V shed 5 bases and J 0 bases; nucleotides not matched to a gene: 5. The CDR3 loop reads CASSAGTSGRSSYEQYF. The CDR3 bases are TGTGCCAGCAGCGCCGGGACTAGCGGGAGGAGCTCCTACGAGCAGTACTTC.

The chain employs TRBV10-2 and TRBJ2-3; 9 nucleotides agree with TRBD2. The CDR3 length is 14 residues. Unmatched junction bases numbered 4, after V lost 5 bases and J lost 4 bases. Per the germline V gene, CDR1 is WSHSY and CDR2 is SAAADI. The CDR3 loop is CASSLLAGPDTQYF. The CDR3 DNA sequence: TGCGCCAGCAGTTTGCTAGCGGGACCAGATACGCAGTATTTT.

DNA of the CDR3: TGTGCCAGCACCGGACCCGGGAGGACTGAAGCTTTCTTT. Amino acids: CASTGPGRTEAFF. The J gene is TRBJ1-1, the V gene TRBV5-6; D gene unclear. Trimming pared 6 bases from V and 5 bases from J, leaving 14 bases between. The germline V gene encodes CDR1 SGHDT and CDR2 YYEEEE. This CDR3 has 13 residues. The full variable domain, in which reference TRBV5-6 and TRBJ1-1 provide the parts outside the CDR3, is DAGVTQSPTHLIKTRGQQVTLRCSPKSGHDTVSWYQQALGQGPQFIFQYYEEEERQRGNFPDRFSGHQFPNYSSELNVNALLLGDSALYLCASTGPGRTEAFFGQGTRLTVV.

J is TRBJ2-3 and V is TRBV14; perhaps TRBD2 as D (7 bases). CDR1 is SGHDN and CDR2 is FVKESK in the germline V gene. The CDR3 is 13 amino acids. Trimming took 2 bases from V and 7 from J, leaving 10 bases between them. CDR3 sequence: CASSQTGGNTQYF. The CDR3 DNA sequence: TGTGCCAGCAGCCAAACGGGGGGCAATACGCAGTATTTT.

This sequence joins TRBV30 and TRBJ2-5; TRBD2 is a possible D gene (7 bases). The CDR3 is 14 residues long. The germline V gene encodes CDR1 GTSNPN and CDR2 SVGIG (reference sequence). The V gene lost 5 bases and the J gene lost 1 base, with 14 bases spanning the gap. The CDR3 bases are TGTGCCTGGGGGAGGGGGGCCCCCCAAGAGACCCAGTACTTC. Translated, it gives CAWGRGAPQETQYF. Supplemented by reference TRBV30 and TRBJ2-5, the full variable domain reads SQTIHQWPATLVQPVGSPLSLECTVEGTSNPNLYWYRQAAGRGLQLLFYSVGIGQISSEVPQNLSASRPQDRQFILSSKKLLLSDSGFYLCAWGRGAPQETQYFGPGTRLLVL.